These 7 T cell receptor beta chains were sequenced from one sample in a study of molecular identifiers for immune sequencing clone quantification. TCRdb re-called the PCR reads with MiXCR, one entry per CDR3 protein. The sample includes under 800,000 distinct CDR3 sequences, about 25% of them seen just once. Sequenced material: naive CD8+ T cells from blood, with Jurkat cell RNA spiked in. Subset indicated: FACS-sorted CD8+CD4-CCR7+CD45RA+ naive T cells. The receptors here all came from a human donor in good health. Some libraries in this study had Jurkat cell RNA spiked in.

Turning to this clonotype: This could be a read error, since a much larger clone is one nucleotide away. The CDR3 DNA follows: TGTGCCAGCAGCTTAGACTTTCCGAGACAGGGGTTCTACAGTGAGCAGTTCTTC. As protein: CASSLDFPRQGFYSEQFF. The chain combines TRBV7-2 with TRBJ2-1, with TRBD1 matching 8 bases. Germline-derived CDR1 and CDR2 are SGHTA and FQGNSA. The CDR3 is made up of 18 amino acids.

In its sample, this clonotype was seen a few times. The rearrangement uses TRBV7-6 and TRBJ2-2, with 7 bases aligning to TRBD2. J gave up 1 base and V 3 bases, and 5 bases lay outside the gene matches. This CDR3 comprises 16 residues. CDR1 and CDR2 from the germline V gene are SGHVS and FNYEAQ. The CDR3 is CASSFPGGLNTGELFF. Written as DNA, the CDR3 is TGTGCCAGCAGCTTCCCGGGAGGACTGAACACCGGGGAGCTGTTTTTT.

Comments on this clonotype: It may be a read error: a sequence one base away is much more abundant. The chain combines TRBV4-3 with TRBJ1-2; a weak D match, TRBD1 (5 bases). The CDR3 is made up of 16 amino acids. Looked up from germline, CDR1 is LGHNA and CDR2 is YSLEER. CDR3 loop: CARSQDTTGGNYGYTF. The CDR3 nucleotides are TGCGCCCGCAGCCAAGATACTACAGGAGGAAACTATGGCTACACCTTC.

The CDR3 nucleotides read TGTGCCAGCAGCCAAGATCCCGAGCGGCAGCCCCTCTCCTACGAGCAGTACTTC. It encodes CASSQDPERQPLSYEQYF. The chain joins TRBV3-1 to TRBJ2-7; D perhaps matches TRBD2 (5 bases). CDR3 length: 18 amino acids. V lost 0 bases and J 0 bases, leaving 18 bases between the germline ends. The germline V gene encodes CDR1 LGHDT and CDR2 YNNKEL (reference sequence).

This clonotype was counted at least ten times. Here the CDR3 DNA reads TGCAGTGCTGGCACAGATACGCAGTATTTT. Protein: CSAGTDTQYF. V and J are TRBV20-1 and TRBJ2-3; D not certain. The V gene's germline CDR1 is DFQATT and CDR2 SNEGSKA (reference sequence). V lost 5 bases and J lost 1, with 1 base in between. The CDR3 loop spans 10 amino acids.

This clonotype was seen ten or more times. CDR3 residues: CATSAWGAGALYNEQFF. The CDR3 DNA follows: TGTGCCACCAGTGCATGGGGGGCTGGGGCTCTCTACAATGAGCAGTTCTTC. The chain is built from TRBV24-1 and TRBJ2-1, with D perhaps matching TRBD1 or TRBD2 (6 bases each). The germline V gene encodes CDR1 KGHDR and CDR2 SFDVKD. This CDR3 is 17 amino acids long. V lost 5 bases and J lost 3, with 19 bases in between.

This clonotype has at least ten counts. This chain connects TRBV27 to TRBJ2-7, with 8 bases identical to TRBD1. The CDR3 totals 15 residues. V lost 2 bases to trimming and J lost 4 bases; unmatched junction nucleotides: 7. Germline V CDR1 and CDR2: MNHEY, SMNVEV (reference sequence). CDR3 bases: TGTGCCAGCAGTTTACGAGGGCAGGGGGCATACGAGCAGTACTTC. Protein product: CASSLRGQGAYEQYF.